Included here is one TCR beta chain sequence, with context. This sample is part of a study of blood T cell repertoires in COVID-19. Study-level information: Sources were T cells, B-cell-depleted T cells, or PBMCs; the material itself was cDNA or gDNA.

V was clipped by 5 bases and J by 4 bases; unmatched bases: 7. CDR3 length: 14 residues. Germline V gives CDR1 SGHAT, CDR2 FQDESV (reference sequence). In the original analysis: The authors estimated nucleated cell counts from reference gene primer amplification. TCRdb's table, derived via immunoSEQ multiplex PCR, lists solely in-frame clones and lacks some. V and J calls and clone size are given by that table; D and trimming were obtained from the DNA. The sample lists a few hundred thousand clones; around 81% were seen once. The receptor's source is a woman in her sixties or seventies with acute or convalescent COVID-19. This chain links TRBV11-1 with TRBJ1-2, with TRBD1 matching 7 bases. Material for sequencing was peripheral blood. Here the CDR3 reads CASSHGDRPYGYTF. The CDR3 coding sequence is TGTGCCAGCAGCCACGGGGACAGACCCTATGGCTACACCTTC.